Detailed here is one TCR beta chain. The data derive from a study of low-dose radiotherapy and immunotherapy resistance in tumors. Covering alpha and beta chains, TRAV- and TRBV-specific primers were used for the first-strand cDNA. TCRs were amplified for roughly 22 PCR cycles with a constant-region primer and V-primer adapter. TCRdb analysed the reads with MiXCR anew, one entry per CDR3 protein. The sample lists over 15,000 distinct CDR3 sequences; about two thirds were seen once. This sequence was found in a human donor with advanced metastatic prostate, ovarian, gallbladder or colorectal cancer (not recorded which). This table probably holds off-target reads from a library built for another chain.

The CDR3 here is CASSLTGLEYNEQFF. CDR3 nucleotide sequence: TGCGCCAGCAGCTTGACGGGACTAGAATACAATGAGCAGTTCTTC. This chain connects TRBV5-1 to TRBJ2-1; 8 bases map to TRBD2. The trim removed 1 base at V and 4 bases at J, leaving 4 bases unmatched. Germline CDR1 is SGHRS and CDR2 is YFSETQ. The length of the CDR3 is 15 residues.